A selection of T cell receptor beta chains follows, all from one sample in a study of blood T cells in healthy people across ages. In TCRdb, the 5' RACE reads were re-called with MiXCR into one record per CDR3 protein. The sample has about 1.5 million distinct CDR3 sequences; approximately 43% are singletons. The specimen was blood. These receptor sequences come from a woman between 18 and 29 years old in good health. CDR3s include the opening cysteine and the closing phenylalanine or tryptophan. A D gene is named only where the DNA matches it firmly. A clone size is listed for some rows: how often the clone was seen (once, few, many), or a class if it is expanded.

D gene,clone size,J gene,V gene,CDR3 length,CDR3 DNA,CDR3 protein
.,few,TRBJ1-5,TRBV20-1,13,TGCAGTGCTGGCAGTAAGCCGGATCAGCCCCAGCATTTT,CSAGSKPDQPQHF
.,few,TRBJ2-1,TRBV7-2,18,TGTGCCAGCAGCGCAACCCGGGGGACGGGAGTTTCCTCTCGTGAGCAGTTCTTC,CASSATRGTGVSSREQFF
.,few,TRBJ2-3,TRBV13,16,TGTGCCAGCAGCTTTAATCGGAGGAGACCAACAGATACGCAGTATTTT,CASSFNRRRPTDTQYF
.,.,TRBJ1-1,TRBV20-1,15,TGCAGTGCTCCCTTCCCCGGGCCCTTGAGAACTGAAGCTTTCTTT,CSAPFPGPLRTEAFF
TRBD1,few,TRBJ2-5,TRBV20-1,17,TGCAGTGCTAGAGTCAGGACAGGGGGCGCAGAGGGAAAGACCCAGTACTTC,CSARVRTGGAEGKTQYF
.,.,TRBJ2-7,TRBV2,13,TGTGCCAGTGACCGAGGGACCTACAATGAGCAGTACTTC,CASDRGTYNEQYF
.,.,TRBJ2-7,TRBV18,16,TGTGCCAGCTCAAAGGGGACGGCTGACGAAACCTACGAGCAGTACTTC,CASSKGTADETYEQYF
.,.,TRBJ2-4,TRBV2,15,TGTGCCAGCAGTGGGGGCGATCTAGCCAAAAACATTCAGTACTTC,CASSGGDLAKNIQYF
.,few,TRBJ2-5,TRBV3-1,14,TGTGCCAGCAGCCTGACGGAGCCTCAAGAGACCCAGTACTTC,CASSLTEPQETQYF
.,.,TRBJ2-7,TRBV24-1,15,TGTGCCACCAGTGATTTCGGTGGTGTAAGCCACGAGCAGTACTTC,CATSDFGGVSHEQYF
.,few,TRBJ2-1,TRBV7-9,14,TGTGCCAGCAGCTTAGCTGTTCGCGGGAAGGTACAGTTCTTC,CASSLAVRGKVQFF
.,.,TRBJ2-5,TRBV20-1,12,TGCAGGGCGGGAAGGGGCTTAGAGACCCAGTACTTC,CRAGRGLETQYF
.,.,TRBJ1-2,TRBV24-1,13,TGTGCCACCAGTCTCGGACGCAACTATGGCTACACCTTC,CATSLGRNYGYTF
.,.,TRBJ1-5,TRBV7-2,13,TGTGCCAGCAGCTTACCCTTCAATCAGCCCCAGCATTTT,CASSLPFNQPQHF
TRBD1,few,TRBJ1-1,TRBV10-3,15,TGTGCCATCAGAAAGACAGGGGGCCCGGGCACTGAAGCTTTCTTT,CAIRKTGGPGTEAFF
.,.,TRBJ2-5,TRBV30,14,TGTGCCTCAACAAGGGGCATAGAACAAGAGACCCAGTACTTC,CASTRGIEQETQYF
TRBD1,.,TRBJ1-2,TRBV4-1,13,TGCGCCAACAGACAAACAGGGGATGGAGGCTACACCTTC,CANRQTGDGGYTF
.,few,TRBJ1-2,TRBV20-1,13,TGCAGTGCTAGAGATACGGAAAACTATGGCTACACCTTC,CSARDTENYGYTF
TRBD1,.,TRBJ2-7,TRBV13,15,TGTGCCAGCAGACCAGGGGGCAGTATTTTCTACGAGCAGTACTTC,CASRPGGSIFYEQYF
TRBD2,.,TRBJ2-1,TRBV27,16,TGTGCCAGCGTTTTTCGGGGGGGCTACCCTTACAATGAGCAGTTCTTC,CASVFRGGYPYNEQFF
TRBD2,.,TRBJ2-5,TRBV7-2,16,TGTGCCAGCAGCCACTTAGCGGGGGGGACCTACAATGAGCAGTACTTC,CASSHLAGGTYNEQYF
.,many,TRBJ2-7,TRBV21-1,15,TGTGCCAGCAGCACACGTCGGGCCCTAGTTAACGAGCAGTACTTC,CASSTRRALVNEQYF
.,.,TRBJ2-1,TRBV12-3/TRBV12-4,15,TGTGCCAGCAGTTTTTGGCGGGTTACCTACAATGAGCAGTTCTTC,CASSFWRVTYNEQFF
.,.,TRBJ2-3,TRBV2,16,TGTGCCAGCAGTGAAGGGGCCAGGGGTAGCACAGATACGCAGTATTTT,CASSEGARGSTDTQYF
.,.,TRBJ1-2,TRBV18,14,TGTGCCAGCTCACCGGGCGGGGGCGAGGATGGCTACACCTTC,CASSPGGGEDGYTF
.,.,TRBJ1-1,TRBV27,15,TGTGCCAGCAGACCCGAGACAGGACTGAACACTGAAGCTTTCTTT,CASRPETGLNTEAFF
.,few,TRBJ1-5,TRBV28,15,TGTGCCAGCAAGCGGGGTCGGTTTGGAAATCAGCCCCAGCATTTT,CASKRGRFGNQPQHF
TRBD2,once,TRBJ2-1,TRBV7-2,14,TGTGCCAGCAGCTTAGGGGGGACTAGCGATGAGCAGTTCTTC,CASSLGGTSDEQFF
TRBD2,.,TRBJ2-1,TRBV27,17,TGTGCCAGCAGTCCCAGGACTAGCGGGGGACCTTACAATGAGCAGTTCTTC,CASSPRTSGGPYNEQFF
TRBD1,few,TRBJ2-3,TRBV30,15,TGTGCCTGGAACCCGACAGGGGGTCTCGCAGATACGCAGTATTTT,CAWNPTGGLADTQYF
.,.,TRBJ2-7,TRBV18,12,TGTGCCAGCTCAATTAACTTGAACGAGCAGTACTTC,CASSINLNEQYF
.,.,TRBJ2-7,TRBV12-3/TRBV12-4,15,TGTGCCAGCAGTTTTGTCGCGGGGGCGTCCTACGAGCAGTACTTC,CASSFVAGASYEQYF
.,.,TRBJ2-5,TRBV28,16,TGTGCCAGCAGTTCCGGGCGGACATCTCTGGCAGAGACCCAGTACTTC,CASSSGRTSLAETQYF
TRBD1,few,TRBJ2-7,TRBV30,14,TGTGCCTGGGACCCTGGACAGGTCTCCTACGAGCAGTACTTC,CAWDPGQVSYEQYF
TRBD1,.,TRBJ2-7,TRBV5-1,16,TGCGCCAGCAGCTTGGCAGGGACAGTGACCTCCTACGAGCAGTACTTC,CASSLAGTVTSYEQYF
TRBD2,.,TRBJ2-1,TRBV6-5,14,TGTGCCAGCCAGAAGAGCGGGACCCACAATGAGCAGTTCTTC,CASQKSGTHNEQFF
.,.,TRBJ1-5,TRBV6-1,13,TGTGCCAGCATTTTGACAGCAAATCAGCCCCAGCATTTT,CASILTANQPQHF
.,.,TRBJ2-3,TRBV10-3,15,TGTGCCATCAGTGAGCTGGCCGGCGAAACAGATACGCAGTATTTT,CAISELAGETDTQYF
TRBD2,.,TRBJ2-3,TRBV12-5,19,TGTGCTAGTGGTTTGAGAGGGGGTATTCTAGCGGGGGGCACAGATACGCAGTATTTT,CASGLRGGILAGGTDTQYF
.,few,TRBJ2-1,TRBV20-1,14,TGCAGTGCTTACAGGGGAGGCTCCTACAATGAGCAGTTCTTC,CSAYRGGSYNEQFF
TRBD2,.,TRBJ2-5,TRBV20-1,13,TGCAGTTCTTTCGCTACTAGCGGAGAGACCCAGTACTTC,CSSFATSGETQYF
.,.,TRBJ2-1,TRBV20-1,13,TGCAGTGCCTCGCCGGATCTCTACAATGAGCAGTTCTTC,CSASPDLYNEQFF
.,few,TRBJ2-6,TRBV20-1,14,TGCAGTGCCCCACCGTTGACCGGGGCCAACGTCCTGACTTTC,CSAPPLTGANVLTF
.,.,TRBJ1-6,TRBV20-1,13,TGCAGTGCGATTACAGGGAGTAATTCACCCCTCCACTTT,CSAITGSNSPLHF
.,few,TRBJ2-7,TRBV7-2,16,TGTGCCAGCAGCTTAGCGCGATACGTGCAGACCTACGAGCAGTACTTC,CASSLARYVQTYEQYF
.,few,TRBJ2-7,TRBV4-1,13,TGCGCCAGCAGCCAAGTAACTAGTATCGAGCAGTACTTC,CASSQVTSIEQYF
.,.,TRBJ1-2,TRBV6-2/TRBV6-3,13,TGTGCCAGCAGTACGGAGGGGAACTATGGCTACACCTTC,CASSTEGNYGYTF
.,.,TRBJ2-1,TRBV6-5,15,TGTGCCAGCAGCGACCGCAGTAGCTCCTACAATGAGCAGTTCTTC,CASSDRSSSYNEQFF
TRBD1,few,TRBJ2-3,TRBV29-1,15,TGCAGCGTTTTAAGGGGACAGACCTTCACAGATACGCAGTATTTT,CSVLRGQTFTDTQYF
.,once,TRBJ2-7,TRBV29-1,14,TGCAGCGGGAAGATAGGAGGTAACTCCTACGAGCAGTACTTC,CSGKIGGNSYEQYF
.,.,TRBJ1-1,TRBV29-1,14,TGCAGCGTTAATTCAAGACTGGCGGACACTGAAGCTTTCTTT,CSVNSRLADTEAFF
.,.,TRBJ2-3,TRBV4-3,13,TGCGCCAGCAGCCCAGCGTTACGGGATACGCAGTATTTT,CASSPALRDTQYF
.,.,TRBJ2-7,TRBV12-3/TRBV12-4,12,TGTGCCAGCAGGACAGGCTACAATGAGCAGTACTTC,CASRTGYNEQYF
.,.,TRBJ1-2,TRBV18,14,TGTGCCAGCTCACCGGTCGACACGAACTATGGCTACACCTTC,CASSPVDTNYGYTF
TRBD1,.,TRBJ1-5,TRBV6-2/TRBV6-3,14,TGTGCCACCCTTCGGGACAGCAGCAATCAGCCCCAGCATTTT,CATLRDSSNQPQHF
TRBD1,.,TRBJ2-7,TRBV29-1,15,TGCGGCGTTCTAGGACAGGGGGGCCTGCGGTACGAGCAGTACTTC,CGVLGQGGLRYEQYF
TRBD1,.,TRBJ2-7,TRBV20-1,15,TGCAGTGCTAGTCACCAGGGGGCCTCCTACAATGAGCAGTACTTC,CSASHQGASYNEQYF
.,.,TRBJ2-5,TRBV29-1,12,TGCAGCGGCTCAGGGGTGGGGGAGACCCAGTACTTC,CSGSGVGETQYF
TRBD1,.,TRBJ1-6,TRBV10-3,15,TGTGCCATCAGTGAGCTCGGACAGGGTAGTTCACCCCTCCACTTT,CAISELGQGSSPLHF
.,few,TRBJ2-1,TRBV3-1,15,TGTGCCAGCAGCTCCGACAGGTTGGGATACAATGAGCAGTTCTTC,CASSSDRLGYNEQFF